This TCR beta chain came from a study of identifying expanded T cells in peripheral blood. V was shortened by 3 bases and J by 0 bases, with 18 bases between the two germline ends. The V gene's germline CDR1 is GTSNPN and CDR2 SVGIG (reference sequence). This CDR3 is 17 amino acids long. Profiled with immunoSEQ multiplex PCR; TCRdb holds only in-frame clones, not every one. The sample holds 100,000 to 150,000 clones, around 84% seen once. A note on this clone: The antigen remains undetermined.

Broader study findings: Differentially abundant clones: approximately 1.3 between replicates, approximately 16 at around 14 days, 19 to 20 at four. Two-week clone count variance significantly increased as total template count grew.

No infections or other immune events were documented during collection. The sample was blood. The source is a person aged 18 to 70 in good health. The chain couples TRBV30 to TRBJ1-3; unclear D gene. The CDR3 nucleotides are TGTGCCTGGAGCCGACCTGGGTGGCTGCCCTCTGGAAACACCATATATTTT. This codes for CAWSRPGWLPSGNTIYF.